The rows below give T cell receptor beta chains drawn from one sample of a study of T cells in Graves' hyperthyroidism and ophthalmopathy. One entry per CDR3 protein, called by TCRdb with MiXCR from the multiplex PCR reads. The data contain hundreds of thousands of distinct CDR3 sequences, about 16% of them singletons. Sequences were obtained from blood. The receptors were sampled from a woman in her thirties or forties with Graves' ophthalmopathy. Both conserved end residues are part of each CDR3. The order of the fields is clone size, D gene, J gene, V gene, CDR3 DNA, CDR3 protein. The D gene is left open where the match is weak. Expanded clones are given a class, and other clones once, few, many or no size at all.

size: few; D: TRBD1; J: TRBJ1-1; V: TRBV19; DNA: TGTGCCAGTAGTGGGGACAGGGGAGAAAGGGGCACTGAAGCTTTCTTT; CDR3: CASSGDRGERGTEAFF
size: NA; D: NA; J: TRBJ1-2; V: TRBV25-1; DNA: TGTGCCAGCAGTGAATGGTCAGCAAACTATGGCTACACCTTC; CDR3: CASSEWSANYGYTF
size: many; D: TRBD1; J: TRBJ1-5; V: TRBV11-2; DNA: TGTGCCAGCAGCGCCTGGACAGGGCTCGGCAATCAGCCCCAGCATTTT; CDR3: CASSAWTGLGNQPQHF
size: few; D: TRBD1; J: TRBJ2-6; V: TRBV5-6; DNA: TGTGCCAGCAGCCCGTTAACAGGGGTCTCTGGGGCCAACGTCCTGACTTTC; CDR3: CASSPLTGVSGANVLTF
size: NA; D: NA; J: TRBJ2-5; V: TRBV11-1; DNA: TGTGCCAGCAGCTTTGGACAGATCCAAGAGACCCAGTACTTC; CDR3: CASSFGQIQETQYF
size: few; D: NA; J: TRBJ2-3; V: TRBV6-1; DNA: TGTGCCAGCAGCCTCGGGGCTATACCAGATACGCAGTATTTT; CDR3: CASSLGAIPDTQYF
size: many; D: NA; J: TRBJ1-1; V: TRBV30; DNA: TGTGCCTGGACCTTAGGGGGAATTACGGAAGCTTTCTTT; CDR3: CAWTLGGITEAFF
size: many; D: NA; J: TRBJ1-5; V: TRBV30; DNA: TGTGCCTGGAGTTTGGGCCAGGGAGTAGTTAGCAATCAGCCCCAGCATTTT; CDR3: CAWSLGQGVVSNQPQHF
size: many; D: NA; J: TRBJ1-6; V: TRBV3-1; DNA: TGTGCCAGCAGCCACGGGAAGAATAATTCACCCCTCCACTTT; CDR3: CASSHGKNNSPLHF
size: many; D: TRBD2; J: TRBJ2-1; V: TRBV6-1; DNA: TGTGCCAGCAGTGAATTGATTAGCGGGAACAATGAGCAGTTCTTC; CDR3: CASSELISGNNEQFF